Reported below is one T cell receptor (beta chain). The antigen is undetermined. In preparing the TRB cDNA libraries, 5' RACE with UMI labels was used. From its re-call of the 5' RACE reads, TCRdb lists each CDR3 protein once, without DNA. The sample totals 75,000 to 100,000 distinct CDR3 sequences. These data belong to a study of CXCR3-negative and CXCR3-positive naive CD8 T cells. Points from the study as a whole: CXCR3-positive naive cells carried more hydrophobic TRB CDR3s than CXCR3-negative ones.

The CDR3 runs to 19 residues. Germline CDR1 MDHEN, CDR2 SYDVKM. The TCR was taken from a human donor in good health. Some clones in this sample may be carry-over from other donors' samples. J is TRBJ2-2 and V is TRBV28; TCRdb picks TRBD1, but there is no DNA to check that call. Specimen: naive CXCR3+ CD8+ T cells from blood. Subset in this sample: CD45RO-CCR7+CD27+CD95- naive CD8+ T cells expressing CXCR3 (TNR3+). CDR3 sequence reads: CASSSSSGTGEGHTGELFF.